These 29 T cell receptor beta chains were all obtained from the same sample, sequenced in a study of PD-L1 blockade in urothelial cancer. The assay was immunoSEQ multiplex PCR, and TCRdb's table has in-frame clones only and misses some. The sample consists of about 37,000 clones, 65% to 85% of them appearing once. Specimen: PBMCs, collected around atezolizumab (anti-PD-L1) treatment. These receptor sequences come from a man aged 55 to 70 with urothelial cancer.

V gene TRBV6-6 combines with J gene TRBJ1-1; D is unclear. The CDR3 is made up of 13 amino acids. V was pared by 6 bases and J by 7 bases, with 15 bases between. Germline values: CDR1 MNHNY, CDR2 SVGAGI (reference sequence). CDR3 coding DNA: TGTGCCAGCAGCTCTCGGGAATTGAATGAAGCTTTCTTT. Translation: CASSSRELNEAFF.

The DNA of the CDR3 is TGCGCCAGCAGCCAAGAGGCGGATTTTAATGAAAAACTGTTTTTT. It translates to CASSQEADFNEKLFF. The chain joins TRBV4-1 to TRBJ1-4; D is undetermined. This CDR3 contains 15 residues. Germline-derived CDR1 and CDR2 are MGHRA and YSYEKL. The V end lost 0 bases, the J end lost 4 bases, and 9 bases lay between the germline ends.

The rearrangement uses TRBV5-1 and TRBJ2-5, with 10 positions matching TRBD2. Unmatched junction bases numbered 4, after V lost 4 bases and J lost 1 base. The CDR3 covers 15 residues. CDR1 and CDR2 from the germline V gene are SGHRS and YFSETQ. The CDR3 nucleotides are TGCGCCAGCAGCCTCCTAGCGGGGGTCCAAGAGACCCAGTACTTC. The encoded protein is CASSLLAGVQETQYF.

The rearrangement links TRBV21-1 to TRBJ2-2; TRBD1, the D gene given by the table, was not confirmed from the DNA. TRBV21-1 is flagged as a pseudogene. This CDR3 contains 12 residues. CDR3 in DNA: TGTGCCAGCAGCCCCAAATTGTGGGAGCTGTTTTTT. As protein: CASSPKLWELFF.

This chain uses TRBV7-9 with TRBJ2-5; D gene ambiguous. The CDR3 runs 14 residues. Germline lookup yields CDR1 SEHNR and CDR2 FQNEAQ (reference sequence). The V end lost 2 bases, the J end lost 4 bases, and 11 bases lay between the germline ends. The CDR3 spells CASSLTVVPETQYF. The CDR3 DNA sequence: TGTGCCAGCAGCTTAACGGTAGTCCCAGAGACCCAGTACTTC. The full variable domain, rest sourced from reference TRBV7-9 and TRBJ2-5, is DTGVSQNPRHKITKRGQNVTFRCDPISEHNRLYWYRQTLGQGPEFLTYFQNEAQLEKSRLLSDRFSAERPKGSFSTLEIQRTEQGDSAMYLCASSLTVVPETQYFGPGTRLLVL.

V and J are TRBV7-8 and TRBJ1-6; a possible D gene is TRBD1 (6 bases). The CDR3 totals 15 residues. Germline assignment: CDR1 SGHVS and CDR2 FQNEAQ. Trimming removed 6 bases at V and 6 bases at J, with 15 bases between. Here the CDR3 reads CASRLTGGRNSPLHF. The CDR3 nucleotides are TGTGCCAGCAGACTTACGGGGGGCCGTAATTCACCCCTCCACTTT.

The chain is built from TRBV5-8 and TRBJ2-5; D not certain. Germline V CDR1 and CDR2: SGHTS, YDEGEE. Between the trimmed V and J ends, which lost 6 bases and 7 bases, there was a span of 7 bases. This CDR3 is 10 amino acids long. CDR3 protein: CASTQVTQYF. The DNA of the CDR3 is TGTGCCAGCACCCAGGTGACCCAGTACTTC.

The CDR3 protein is CASSLLGGRETNEKLFF. The CDR3 bases are TGTGCCAGCAGTTTACTCGGGGGGAGGGAAACTAATGAAAAACTGTTTTTT. This chain uses TRBV28 with TRBJ1-4, with D tentatively TRBD1 (5 bases). The CDR3 runs to 17 residues. Trimming removed 2 bases at V and 1 base at J, with 14 bases between. CDR1 MDHEN and CDR2 SYDVKM come from the germline V gene.

The chain carries TRBV5-4 and TRBJ2-2, with 8 nucleotides matching TRBD1. This CDR3 region has 16 residues. Germline loops: CDR1 SGHNT, CDR2 YYREEE (reference sequence). Trimming at V came to 4 bases and at J to 1 base, leaving 6 bases not matched to a gene. The CDR3 spells CASSKPGQGNTGELFF. The CDR3 region has the DNA TGTGCCAGCAGCAAACCTGGACAGGGGAACACCGGGGAGCTGTTTTTT.

The chain couples TRBV11-3 to TRBJ2-1; TRBD2 is a possible D gene (6 bases). The CDR3 sequence is 14 residues long. Trimming removed 1 base at V and 6 bases at J, with 10 bases between. From germline, CDR1 is SGHNT and CDR2 YENEEA. The CDR3 loop reads CASSLVEGSNEQFF. DNA of the CDR3: TGTGCCAGCAGCTTAGTGGAGGGGTCCAATGAGCAGTTCTTC.

This clone was recorded only once. The chain couples TRBV6-5 to TRBJ1-2; a weak D match, TRBD1 (6 bases). Deletions cut 5 bases from V and 4 bases from J, with 14 bases between. Germline values: CDR1 MNHEY, CDR2 SVGAGI. The CDR3 loop spans 14 amino acids. This CDR3 reads CASSTGLGGYGYTF. CDR3 in DNA: TGTGCCAGCAGTACAGGGCTCGGAGGCTATGGCTACACCTTC.

The chain joins TRBV27 to TRBJ1-1; 7 positions match TRBD1. The germline CDR1 and CDR2 sequences are MNHEY and SMNVEV (reference sequence). The junction had 6 bases not matched to a gene; V was cut back by 7 bases and J by 1 base. This CDR3 spans 14 amino acids. The CDR3 DNA is TGTGCCAGCAAACCGACAGGGCGGAACACTGAAGCTTTCTTT. Amino acids: CASKPTGRNTEAFF.

This chain uses TRBV9 with TRBJ2-3, with 7 bases matching TRBD1. V dropped 4 bases and J dropped 1; count of bases not matched to a gene: 12. The CDR3 spans 17 residues. The germline V gene has CDR1 SGDLS and CDR2 YYNGEE. CDR3 loop: CASSSIHRGMGTDTQYF. The CDR3 nucleotides are TGTGCCAGCAGCTCAATCCACAGGGGTATGGGCACAGATACGCAGTATTTT.

The J gene is TRBJ2-6, the V gene TRBV19; 8 bases agree with TRBD2. The CDR3 has 22 residues. CDR1 and CDR2 from the germline V gene are LNHDA and SQIVND (reference sequence). Unmatched junction bases numbered 25, after V lost 5 bases and J lost 4 bases. The CDR3 reads CASSQRDRGGTRSRPGANVLTF. For the CDR3, the DNA is TGTGCCAGTAGTCAACGAGATCGGGGGGGGACCCGAAGTCGGCCCGGGGCCAACGTCCTGACTTTC.

This chain links TRBV28 with TRBJ2-7, with 11 bases fitting TRBD2. Germline lookup yields CDR1 MDHEN and CDR2 SYDVKM. The CDR3 has 19 residues. V was pared by 3 bases and J by 3 bases, with 16 bases of the junction left unmatched. Written as DNA, the CDR3 is TGTGCCAGCAGTTTCTACGGACTAGCGGGCCGCCCCAGACTCTACGAGCAGTACTTC. This encodes CASSFYGLAGRPRLYEQYF.

The chain uses TRBV2 and TRBJ2-7; no clear D gene. This CDR3 has 13 amino acids. Germline assignment: CDR1 SNHLY and CDR2 FYNNEI. The V and J ends lost 1 base and 1 base respectively, with 5 bases between them. The CDR3 protein is CASSEGVSYEQYF. The CDR3 nucleotides are TGTGCCAGCAGTGAAGGCGTTTCCTACGAGCAGTACTTC.

V usage is TRBV7-2 and J usage is TRBJ1-2; 9 bases are shared with TRBD1. The CDR3 has 16 amino acids. V shed 7 bases and J 6 bases; nucleotides not matched to a gene: 15. Germline CDR1 and CDR2: SGHTA and FQGNSA. The CDR3 DNA is TGTGCCAGCACTCGACCCGGGACAGGGAGTTTCAATGGCTACACCTTC. This encodes CASTRPGTGSFNGYTF.

As for this clone: The junction shows a germline mismatch at one end, possibly a read error. The genes are TRBV16 and TRBJ2-1, with TRBD1 matching over 10 bases. CDR1 is KGHSY and CDR2 is FQNENV in the germline V gene. CDR3 size: 15 residues. The CDR3: CASSQRDRGYYEQFF. The CDR3 DNA follows: TGTGCCAGCAGCCAAAGGGACAGGGGCTACTATGAGCAGTTCTTC.

This clone was counted once. V is TRBV15 and J is TRBJ2-4, with 7 bases identical to TRBD1. Trimming removed 0 bases from V and 8 bases from J; junction bases left unmatched: 19. The germline V gene encodes CDR1 LNHNV and CDR2 YYDKDF (reference sequence). The CDR3 sequence is 19 residues long. The CDR3 spells CATSRDPPGRRGLGDIQYF. CDR3 DNA: TGTGCCACCAGCAGAGATCCTCCGGGACGAAGGGGGCTGGGGGACATTCAGTACTTC.

This clone was seen only once. V and J are TRBV2 and TRBJ2-3; TRBD2 matches 13 bases. The V segment lost 6 bases and the J segment 6 bases; nucleotides outside the gene matches: 6. There are 15 residues in the CDR3. In germline, CDR1 is SNHLY, CDR2 FYNNEI. CDR3 protein: CASRPGTSGVDTQYF. The CDR3, as DNA: TGTGCCAGCAGACCCGGGACTAGCGGGGTCGATACGCAGTATTTT.

DNA of the CDR3: TGTGCCAGCAGCAGTGCCCAGGGGGCCGGGTATTTGTGGTTCTTC. Protein product: CASSSAQGAGYLWFF. This sequence joins TRBV6-5 and TRBJ2-1, with 8 bases aligning to TRBD1. This CDR3 contains 15 residues. CDR1 and CDR2 (germline): MNHEY, SVGAGI. J was trimmed by 15 bases and V by 6 bases; bases with no gene match: 19.

This clone was detected a few times. The chain couples TRBV2 to TRBJ2-1; 8 bases match TRBD2. Per germline, CDR1 SNHLY and CDR2 FYNNEI. The V gene end was trimmed by 4 bases and the J gene end by 13 bases; junction bases not matched to a gene: 6. This CDR3 has 12 residues. The CDR3 DNA follows: TGTGCCAGCAGTGTGGCGGGGGGCCTTCAGTTCTTC. It translates to CASSVAGGLQFF.

The V and J genes are TRBV5-1 and TRBJ2-7, with D perhaps TRBD1 (8 bases). The V gene's germline CDR1 is SGHRS and CDR2 YFSETQ. CDR3 length: 13 amino acids. The V gene lost 5 bases and the J gene lost 3 bases, with 12 bases spanning the gap. The CDR3 DNA sequence: TGCGCCAGCAGAGCGGGACAGGACTACGAGCAGTACTTC. Translated: CASRAGQDYEQYF. The complete variable domain, with remaining parts taken from reference TRBV5-1 and TRBJ2-7, reads KAGVTQTPRYLIKTRGQQVTLSCSPISGHRSVSWYQQTPGQGLQFLFEYFSETQRNKGNFPGRFSGRQFSNSRSEMNVSTLELGDSALYLCASRAGQDYEQYFGPGTRLTVT.

This clone was picked up one time. The V gene is TRBV28, the J gene TRBJ1-6; TRBD1 is a possible D gene (5 bases). The CDR3 extends over 14 amino acids. The V gene lost 7 bases and the J gene lost 7 bases, with 14 bases spanning the gap. Germline-derived CDR1 and CDR2 are MDHEN and SYDVKM. The CDR3, as DNA: TGTGCCAGCATCTCGGGGGGGAAGAATTCACCCCTCCACTTT. Residues: CASISGGKNSPLHF.

The gene calls are TRBV7-3 and TRBJ1-1; D is unclear. The length of the CDR3 is 13 residues. The V end lost 5 bases, the J end lost 5 bases, and 12 bases lay between the germline ends. Germline V gene data show CDR1 as SGHTA and CDR2 as FQGTGA. CDR3 protein: CASSEVGRTEAFF. The CDR3 nucleotides read TGTGCCAGCAGCGAGGTGGGGAGGACTGAAGCTTTCTTT.

This clone appeared a few times. The gene calls are TRBV5-1 and TRBJ2-5; D is possibly TRBD2 (5 bases). In germline, CDR1 is SGHRS, CDR2 YFSETQ. Trimming took off 0 bases at V and 3 bases at J, with 9 bases between the two ends. The CDR3 consists of 14 residues. Here the CDR3 DNA reads TGCGCCAGCAGCTTGGCAAGGGAGAAAGAGACCCAGTACTTC. As protein: CASSLAREKETQYF.

The genes are TRBV10-3 and TRBJ2-6; perhaps TRBD2 as D (5 bases). The germline V gene has CDR1 ENHRY and CDR2 SYGVKD. V was pared by 0 bases and J by 4 bases, with 10 bases between. This CDR3 has 16 amino acids. The CDR3: CAISESTGSGANVLTF. CDR3 DNA: TGTGCCATCAGTGAGTCTACGGGGTCAGGGGCCAACGTCCTGACTTTC.

The V call is TRBV27, the J call TRBJ2-7, with 8 nucleotides matching TRBD2. The CDR3 sequence is 16 residues long. V gave up 5 bases and J gave up 2 bases; unmatched junction bases: 11. CDR1 and CDR2 (germline): MNHEY, SMNVEV (reference sequence). CDR3 DNA: TGTGCCAGCAGTCCCCGCGGGCGGGGGGCCCCCTACGAGCAGTACTTC. Protein product: CASSPRGRGAPYEQYF.

The count of this clone is one. The V call is TRBV28, the J call TRBJ2-5; 10 bases line up with TRBD1. J was trimmed by 5 bases and V by 5 bases; bases with no gene match: 11. Per the germline V gene, CDR1 is MDHEN and CDR2 is SYDVKM. The CDR3 has 16 residues. Here the CDR3 DNA reads TGTGCCAGCAGTGTACCCCGGGACAGGGGACACGAGACCCAGTACTTC. The encoded protein is CASSVPRDRGHETQYF.